This T cell receptor (beta chain) was sequenced for a study of blood T cell repertoires in COVID-19. As for the study in general: Sources were T cells, B-cell-depleted T cells, or PBMCs; the material itself was cDNA or gDNA.

TCRdb's table, derived via immunoSEQ multiplex PCR, lists solely in-frame clones and lacks some. The sample has around 220,000 clones, 87% seen once. The CDR3 sequence is 14 residues long. Germline lookup yields CDR1 MNHEY and CDR2 SVGAGI. V shed 7 bases and J shed 0 bases, with 13 bases lying between them. The study recruited people aged 18 to 89 years across about two dozen US areas. Participant reports of clinical history set cohort assignment. This clonotype was obtained from a woman in her thirties with acute COVID-19. The rearrangement uses TRBV6-5 and TRBJ2-7; D possibly corresponds to TRBD1 (5 bases). The sequenced material came from PBMCs or T cells enriched from blood (not recorded which). The DNA of the CDR3 is TGTGCCAGCACCCAACAGGTCCACTCCTACGAGCAGTACTTC. This sequence encodes CASTQQVHSYEQYF.